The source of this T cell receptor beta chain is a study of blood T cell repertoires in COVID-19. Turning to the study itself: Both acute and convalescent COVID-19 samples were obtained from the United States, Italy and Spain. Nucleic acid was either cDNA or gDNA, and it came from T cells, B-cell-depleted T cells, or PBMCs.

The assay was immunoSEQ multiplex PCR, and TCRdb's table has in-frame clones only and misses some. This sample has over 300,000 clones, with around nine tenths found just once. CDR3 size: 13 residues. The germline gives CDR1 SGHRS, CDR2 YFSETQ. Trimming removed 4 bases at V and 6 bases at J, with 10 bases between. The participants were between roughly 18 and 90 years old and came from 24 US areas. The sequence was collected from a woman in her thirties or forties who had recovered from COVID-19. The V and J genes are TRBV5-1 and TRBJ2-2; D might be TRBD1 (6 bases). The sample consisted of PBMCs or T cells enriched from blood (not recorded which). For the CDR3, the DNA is TGCGCCAGCAGCCCCCAGGGGTCCGGGGAGCTGTTTTTT. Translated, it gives CASSPQGSGELFF.